The subject of this entry is one TCR beta chain. Its antigen is undetermined. This specimen belongs to a study of T cells in Graves' hyperthyroidism and ophthalmopathy. Study-level findings and limits: Separation of ophthalmopathy from stable hyperthyroidism was achieved by a 13 V-J model. Ophthalmopathy prediction by the model preceded onset by a median approximately 5.9 months.

10 ml of fresh peripheral blood supplied the PBMCs. Amplification of TCR beta CDR3 regions used RNA as the template. First-round RT-PCR targeting the TCR CDR3 was performed with the HTBI primer set. TCRdb re-derived calls from the multiplex PCR reads in MiXCR, one entry per CDR3 protein. The sample holds around 700,000 distinct CDR3 sequences, around 20% seen once. CDR3 length: 17 residues. CDR1 is SGHKS, CDR2 YYEKEE, per germline (reference sequence). The germline V and J ends were trimmed by 5 bases and 3 bases, with 21 bases remaining between them. Sequencing was performed on blood. The clonotype was recovered from a woman aged 50 to 60 with Graves' hyperthyroidism that later progressed to Graves' ophthalmopathy. The chain uses TRBV5-5 and TRBJ1-5; D is unresolved. CDR3 sequence reads: CASSYTVGGVNNQPQHF. CDR3 DNA: TGTGCCAGCAGTTACACCGTAGGTGGGGTAAACAATCAGCCCCAGCATTTT.